The clone carrying this T cell receptor (beta chain) came up once. Profiled with immunoSEQ multiplex PCR; TCRdb holds only in-frame clones, not every one. The table records roughly 190,000 clones, roughly 87% of them present only once. In germline, CDR1 is SGHRS, CDR2 YFSETQ. The CDR3 is 15 amino acids. Trimming took off 1 base at V and 4 bases at J, with 12 bases between the two ends. The data were taken from a study of blood T cell repertoires in COVID-19. The sample comprised peripheral blood. The receptor was derived from a man aged 55 to 70 with active or convalescent COVID-19. The chain carries TRBV5-1 and TRBJ2-1, with D maybe TRBD1 (6 bases). CDR3: CASSLTGRVYNEQFF. The DNA for the CDR3 is TGCGCCAGCAGCTTGACAGGGAGAGTTTACAATGAGCAGTTCTTC. The variable domain in full, with the rest retrieved from reference TRBV5-1 and TRBJ2-1, is KAGVTQTPRYLIKTRGQQVTLSCSPISGHRSVSWYQQTPGQGLQFLFEYFSETQRNKGNFPGRFSGRQFSNSRSEMNVSTLELGDSALYLCASSLTGRVYNEQFFGPGTRLTVL.